Listed below are T cell receptor beta chains from one sample, sequenced in a study of beta chain features in type 1 diabetes. The repertoire was sequenced with immunoSEQ multiplex PCR; TCRdb's copy has only in-frame clones and lacks some. Of around 240,000 clones in the sample, 16% were seen once. Sample: naive CD4+ T cells from blood. These receptors all stem from a man aged 25-45 years with type 1 diabetes. The CDR3 runs from the conserved cysteine through the conserved F or W. Fields, in order: V gene, D gene, J gene, CDR3 protein. The D gene is left open where the match is weak.

TRBV9	-	TRBJ2-1	CASSVLNNEQFF
TRBV29-1	TRBD1	TRBJ1-2	CSVHRGRRGYTF
TRBV25-1	-	TRBJ2-5	CASDPGPQETQYF
TRBV7-9	-	TRBJ1-1	CASNAGTEAFF
TRBV7-2	-	TRBJ1-3	CASSAGYSGNTIYF
TRBV4-2	TRBD2	TRBJ2-3	CASSQELAGLADTQYF
TRBV27	TRBD2	TRBJ2-3	CASRGLAGTDTQYF
TRBV6-5	-	TRBJ2-7	CASSYSVQYEQYF
TRBV5-1	TRBD1	TRBJ2-7	CASSPGTGGEEQYF
TRBV4-1	-	TRBJ2-4	CASSQTTGGNGIQYF
TRBV28	-	TRBJ1-5	CASSHPTGLGNQPQHF
TRBV18	-	TRBJ2-3	CASFSGGTDTQYF
TRBV9	-	TRBJ1-1	CASSVEVTSQSEAFF
TRBV2	-	TRBJ2-2	CATTMTGELFF
TRBV11-1	-	TRBJ2-1	CASSIRRREQFF
TRBV29-1	-	TRBJ2-1	CSVDPPDTYNEQFF
TRBV30	TRBD1	TRBJ2-5	CALTNRDRGETQYF
TRBV14	TRBD2	TRBJ2-1	CASSQGPSGIFNEQFF
TRBV28	TRBD1	TRBJ2-3	CASPGQGTDTQYF
TRBV9	-	TRBJ2-5	CASSVSSQHGSRTQYF
TRBV30	TRBD2	TRBJ2-1	CAWSSTSSGLYNEQFF
TRBV7-2	-	TRBJ2-5	CASSQPPWYGPRETQYF
TRBV29-1	TRBD1	TRBJ1-2	CSADRDYYGYTF
TRBV9	-	TRBJ2-1	CASSVDRSEDEQFF
TRBV7-2	-	TRBJ1-2	CASSLAGANYGYTF
TRBV29-1	-	TRBJ2-4	CSVQRAGLENIQYF
TRBV7-9	-	TRBJ2-1	CASSPHNEQFF
TRBV7-9	-	TRBJ2-7	CASSFQGSYEQYF